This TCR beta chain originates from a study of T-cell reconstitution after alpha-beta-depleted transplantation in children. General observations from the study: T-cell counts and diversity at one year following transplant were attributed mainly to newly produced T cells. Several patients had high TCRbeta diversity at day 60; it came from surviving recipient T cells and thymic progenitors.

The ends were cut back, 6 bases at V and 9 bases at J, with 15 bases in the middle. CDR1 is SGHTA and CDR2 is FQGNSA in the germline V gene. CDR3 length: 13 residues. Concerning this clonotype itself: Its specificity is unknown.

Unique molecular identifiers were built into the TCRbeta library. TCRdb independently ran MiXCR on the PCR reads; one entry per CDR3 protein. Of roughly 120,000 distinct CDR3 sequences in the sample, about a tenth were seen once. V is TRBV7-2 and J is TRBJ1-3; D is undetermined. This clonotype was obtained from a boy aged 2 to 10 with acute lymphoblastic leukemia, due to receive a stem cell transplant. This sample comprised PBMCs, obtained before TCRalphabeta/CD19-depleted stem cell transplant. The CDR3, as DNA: TGTGCCAGCAGTCAGATCGGTGGCGGCACCATATATTTT. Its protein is CASSQIGGGTIYF.